This is a list of T cell receptor beta chains from one sample in a study of blood T cell repertoires in COVID-19. Only in-frame clones appear in the TCRdb table, and some are missing; sequencing was by immunoSEQ multiplex PCR. The sample yields around 310,000 clones, approximately 92% seen once. Sequencing was performed on peripheral blood. The receptors were sampled from a woman in her twenties or thirties with COVID-19, enrolled during active disease. CDR3s include the opening cysteine and the closing phenylalanine or tryptophan. A D gene is named only where the DNA matches it firmly. Rows may omit the clone size; those that give it use once, few, many or a size class.

v_gene	abundance	j_gene	d_gene	CDR3nt	CDR3aa
TRBV28	-	TRBJ1-2	-	TGTGCCAGCAGTTTGGGGGCCCAGAGCTATGGCTACACCTTC	CASSLGAQSYGYTF
TRBV7-2	few	TRBJ1-2	TRBD1	TGTGCCAGCAGCCCCTACCGGACAGGGAACTATGGCTACACCTTC	CASSPYRTGNYGYTF
TRBV3-1/TRBV3-2	-	TRBJ2-7	TRBD2	TGTGCCAGCAGCCGGGGACTAGCGGGAGGGAACGAGCAGTACTTC	CASSRGLAGGNEQYF
TRBV6-2/TRBV6-3	once	TRBJ2-1	TRBD1	TGTGCCAGCAGTTCGACAGGGGGGGCCTACAATGAGCAGTTCTTC	CASSSTGGAYNEQFF
TRBV6-5	-	TRBJ2-7	TRBD1	TGTGCCAGCAGTTACTCGGGGACAGGGGGCTACGAGCAGTACTTC	CASSYSGTGGYEQYF
TRBV6-1	-	TRBJ2-1	TRBD2	TGTGCCAGCAGTGAAACTAGCGGGAGTGTGTTCAGGCAGTTCTTC	CASSETSGSVFRQFF
TRBV27	-	TRBJ1-5	TRBD1	TGTGCCAGCAGTTTACTTAGCCCAGGGGGCGGGGGTCAGCCCCAGCATTTT	CASSLLSPGGGGQPQHF
TRBV6-5	-	TRBJ2-7	TRBD2	TGTGCCAGCAGTCTAGCGGGAGGGAACTACGAGCAGTACTTC	CASSLAGGNYEQYF
TRBV27	-	TRBJ1-5	-	TGTGCCAGCAGTTTTGGGCCAGGCAATCAGCCCCAGCATTTT	CASSFGPGNQPQHF
TRBV28	-	TRBJ1-2	TRBD1	TGTGCCAGCAACTCAGGGGGTTTCTATGGCTACACCTTC	CASNSGGFYGYTF
TRBV5-1	-	TRBJ1-1	-	TGCGCCAGCAGAGAGAACCCCAGGGCGAACACTGAAGCTTTCTTT	CASRENPRANTEAFF
TRBV12-3/TRBV12-4	-	TRBJ1-1	-	TGTGCCAGCAGTCCCGTAGGGAGGAGGTCTTTCTTT	CASSPVGRRSFF
TRBV30	-	TRBJ2-7	-	TGTGCCTGGAGTGTACGGGCAGGGGTCGGCACCTACGAGCAGTACTTC	CAWSVRAGVGTYEQYF
TRBV29-1	-	TRBJ1-4	-	TGCAGCGTTGGGTCAGGCAGTAATGAAAAACTGTTTTTT	CSVGSGSNEKLFF
TRBV28	-	TRBJ2-2	-	TGTGCCAGCCTGTGGGTAGCCTCGGGGGAGCTGTTTTTT	CASLWVASGELFF
TRBV30	once	TRBJ2-6	-	TGTGCCTGGAGTAACCCGAGATCTGGGGCCAACGTCCTGACTTTC	CAWSNPRSGANVLTF
TRBV6-2/TRBV6-3	-	TRBJ2-7	TRBD1	TGTGCCAGCAGCCAACAGGGGGCGCAGACCTACGAGCAGTACTTC	CASSQQGAQTYEQYF
TRBV6-6	-	TRBJ1-5	TRBD1	TGTGCCAGCAGTTACTCCTTACAGGGGCGCAATCAGCCCCAGCATTTT	CASSYSLQGRNQPQHF
TRBV27	-	TRBJ2-7	TRBD1	TGTGCCAGCAGTTACGACCGGGACAGGGTCTACGAGCAGTACTTC	CASSYDRDRVYEQYF
TRBV28	-	TRBJ2-1	-	TGTGCCAGCTATACCGGGTCCCAGCCCTACAATGAGCAGTTCTTC	CASYTGSQPYNEQFF
TRBV7-2	-	TRBJ2-3	TRBD2	TGTGCCAGCAGCCCCTTAGCGGGCCAGGGAACAGATACGCAGTATTTT	CASSPLAGQGTDTQYF
TRBV6-5	once	TRBJ2-7	-	TGTGCCAGCAGTTATCAACTACCGGGGGAGCAGTACTTC	CASSYQLPGEQYF
TRBV10-2	once	TRBJ2-7	-	TGCGCCAGCAGTAAAAGCGGGTTATACGAGCAGTACTTC	CASSKSGLYEQYF
TRBV5-4	-	TRBJ2-7	-	TGTGCCAGCAGCTCTCGACAGACCGAGCAGTACTTC	CASSSRQTEQYF
TRBV6-1	-	TRBJ1-5	-	TGTGCCAGCAGTGAAGGTCGGGGAAGGGGCAATCAGCCCCAGCATTTT	CASSEGRGRGNQPQHF
TRBV10-1	-	TRBJ2-2	-	TGCGCCAGCAGTGGGGCGATCAACACCGGGGAGCTGTTTTTT	CASSGAINTGELFF
TRBV28	-	TRBJ1-5	-	TGTGCTTCCGGCGGGGATAGCAATCAGCCCCAGCATTTT	CASGGDSNQPQHF
TRBV7-6	-	TRBJ1-1	-	TGTGCCAGCAGCCGTACAGGGAACACTGAAGCTTTCTTT	CASSRTGNTEAFF
TRBV4-3	-	TRBJ2-1	-	TGCGCCAGCAGCCAGGCTTTTGGCTCCTACAATGAGCAGTTCTTC	CASSQAFGSYNEQFF
TRBV20-1	-	TRBJ1-2	-	TGCAGTGCCCCAGGATTCGGTGGCTACACCTTC	CSAPGFGGYTF
TRBV7-2	-	TRBJ1-2	-	TGTGCCAGCAGCCCCAGGACAGCCTATGGCTACACCTTC	CASSPRTAYGYTF
TRBV2	-	TRBJ1-6	-	TGTGCCAGCAGTGAAGCTGGTCAGGGGATGCGGTCACCCCTCCACTTT	CASSEAGQGMRSPLHF
TRBV12-3/TRBV12-4	few	TRBJ1-5	-	TGTGCCAGCAGTTTCAACGGGGATCAGCCCCAGCATTTT	CASSFNGDQPQHF
TRBV3-1/TRBV3-2	-	TRBJ2-2	-	TGTGCCAGCAGCCTTTCCGGGACTAACACCGGGGAGCTGTTTTTT	CASSLSGTNTGELFF
TRBV6-2/TRBV6-3	-	TRBJ2-7	TRBD1	TGTGCCAGCAGTTACACAGGGGATCGCGAGCAGTACTTC	CASSYTGDREQYF
TRBV15	-	TRBJ1-4	-	TGTGCCACCAGCAGAATCCACTTACGGGCAACTAATGAAAAACTGTTTTTT	CATSRIHLRATNEKLFF
TRBV24-1	-	TRBJ1-5	-	TGTGCCACCAGTGATTCTACGCCCCAGCATTTT	CATSDSTPQHF
TRBV4-3	-	TRBJ1-5	-	TGCGCCAGCAGCCAGGCTAGGGGGGGAAATCAGCCCCAGCATTTT	CASSQARGGNQPQHF
TRBV6-1	-	TRBJ1-1	TRBD1	TGTGCCAGCAGTGACACGGCAGGGGGCGATGAAGCTTTCTTT	CASSDTAGGDEAFF
TRBV11-3	-	TRBJ1-1	TRBD1	TGTGCCAGCAGCTTGGGCAGGGGGCGCGGGGGCACTGAAGCTTTCTTT	CASSLGRGRGGTEAFF
TRBV4-3	-	TRBJ1-6	-	TGCGCCAGCAGCCGGAGACTCGATAATTCACCCCTCCACTTT	CASSRRLDNSPLHF
TRBV27	-	TRBJ2-7	-	TGTGCCAGCAGCTCAGGGCAGACCACCGAGCAGTACTTC	CASSSGQTTEQYF
TRBV5-8	-	TRBJ1-5	-	TGTGCCAGCAGGCAAACAGGGCTCAAGGATCAGCCCCAGCATTTT	CASRQTGLKDQPQHF
TRBV4-3	-	TRBJ2-4	-	TGCGCCAGCAGCCCAGGGGCGCAGGGTAGAGGCAAAAACATTCAGTACTTC	CASSPGAQGRGKNIQYF
TRBV4-1	-	TRBJ1-5	-	TGCGCCAGCAGCCAAGATCCTTCTTGGGGGGGAGGTCAGCCCCAGCATTTT	CASSQDPSWGGGQPQHF
TRBV10-3	-	TRBJ2-1	TRBD2	TGTGCCATCAGTGGCCCTAGCGGGGCCGGGTCCAATGAGCAGTTCTTC	CAISGPSGAGSNEQFF
TRBV5-1	-	TRBJ2-3	-	TGCGCCAGCAGCTTACAAACCAGGCTAGCCGACCCAGATACGCAGTATTTT	CASSLQTRLADPDTQYF
TRBV4-1	-	TRBJ2-2	TRBD2	TGCGCCAGCAGCCCCCTCCGGACTAGCGCTCGCACCGGGGAGCTGTTTTTT	CASSPLRTSARTGELFF
TRBV6-5	-	TRBJ1-6	-	TGTGCCAGCAGGGAGGGTGGTTTTCTGGATTCACCCCTCCACTTT	CASREGGFLDSPLHF
TRBV2	-	TRBJ2-1	-	TGTGCCAGCAGTGAAGCTGGGGGCCTAGGACTAGTCTCTAATGAGCAGTTCTTC	CASSEAGGLGLVSNEQFF
TRBV3-1/TRBV3-2	-	TRBJ1-6	TRBD1	TGTGCCAGCAGCCAAGATGCAGGGGGCGGACGGTCACCCCTCCACTTT	CASSQDAGGGRSPLHF
TRBV28	-	TRBJ1-1	-	TGTGCCAGCAGTTTAGTCGCAGGGGTCACTGAAGCTTTCTTT	CASSLVAGVTEAFF
TRBV29-1	-	TRBJ2-7	-	TGCAGCGCTACAGTCGGGGTTTCCTACGAGCAGTACTTC	CSATVGVSYEQYF
TRBV4-1	-	TRBJ1-3	-	TGCGCCAGCAGCCAAGATCGAGGTGGAAACACCATATATTTT	CASSQDRGGNTIYF
TRBV28	once	TRBJ1-2	TRBD1	TGTGCCAGCAGTGTGGGGACAGCTAACTATGGCTACACCTTC	CASSVGTANYGYTF
TRBV20-1	-	TRBJ1-1	-	TGCAGTGCTAGCAGGGTGACTGAAGCTTTCTTT	CSASRVTEAFF
TRBV7-8	-	TRBJ1-1	-	TGTGCCAGCAGCTTAGGGCCCAGAAACACTGAAGCTTTCTTT	CASSLGPRNTEAFF
TRBV19	-	TRBJ1-2	TRBD1	TGTGCCAGTAGCCCAGGGGGGACCGATTATGGCTACACCTTC	CASSPGGTDYGYTF
TRBV4-3	-	TRBJ2-1	-	TGCGCCAGCAGCCAAGATCTGGGCCGTACCAATGAGCAGTTCTTC	CASSQDLGRTNEQFF
TRBV24-1	-	TRBJ2-1	TRBD1	TGTGCCACCAGTGATTCGGACAGGGATGAGCAGTTCTTC	CATSDSDRDEQFF